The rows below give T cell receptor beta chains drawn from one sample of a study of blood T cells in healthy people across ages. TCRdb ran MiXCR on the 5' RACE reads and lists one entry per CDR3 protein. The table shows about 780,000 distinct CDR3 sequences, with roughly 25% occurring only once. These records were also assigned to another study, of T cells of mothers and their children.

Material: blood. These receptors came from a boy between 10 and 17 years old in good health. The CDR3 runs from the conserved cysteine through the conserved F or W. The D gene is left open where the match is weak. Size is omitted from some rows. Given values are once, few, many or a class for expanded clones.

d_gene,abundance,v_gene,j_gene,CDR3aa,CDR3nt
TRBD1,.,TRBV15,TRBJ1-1,CATSRNRQGNTEAFF,TGTGCCACCAGCAGAAACCGACAGGGGAACACTGAAGCTTTCTTT
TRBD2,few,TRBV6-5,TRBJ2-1,CASSLAGGNYNEQFF,TGTGCCAGCAGTTTAGCGGGGGGGAACTACAATGAGCAGTTCTTC
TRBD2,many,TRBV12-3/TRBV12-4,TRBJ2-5,CASRWTSGEETQYF,TGTGCCAGCAGGTGGACTAGCGGGGAGGAGACCCAGTACTTC
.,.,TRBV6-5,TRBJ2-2,CASSYVDGANTGELFF,TGTGCCAGCAGTTATGTCGACGGAGCGAACACCGGGGAGCTGTTTTTT
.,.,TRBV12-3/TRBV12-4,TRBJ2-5,CASSLVGWQETQYF,TGTGCCAGCAGTTTAGTCGGCTGGCAAGAGACCCAGTACTTC
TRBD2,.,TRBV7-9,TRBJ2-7,CASSQTASGEPEQYF,TGTGCCAGCAGCCAGACGGCTAGCGGGGAACCCGAGCAGTACTTC
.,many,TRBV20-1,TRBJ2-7,CSALTSQGNEQYF,TGCAGTGCTCTCACCTCCCAGGGGAACGAGCAGTACTTC
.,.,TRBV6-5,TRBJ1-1,CASSRGPIVNTEAFF,TGTGCCAGCAGTAGAGGACCGATAGTGAACACTGAAGCTTTCTTT
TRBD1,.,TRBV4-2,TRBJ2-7,CASSPSDRNLYEQYF,TGTGCCAGCAGCCCTTCGGACAGGAACCTCTACGAGCAGTACTTC
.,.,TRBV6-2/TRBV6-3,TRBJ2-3,CASRLGPLTDTQYF,TGTGCCAGCAGATTGGGGCCCTTGACAGATACGCAGTATTTT
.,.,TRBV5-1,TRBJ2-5,CASSFGQGPGTQYF,TGCGCCAGCAGCTTCGGGCAGGGGCCGGGGACCCAGTACTTC
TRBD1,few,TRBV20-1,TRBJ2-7,CSVNTGGSYEQYF,TGCAGTGTTAATACAGGGGGGTCCTACGAGCAGTACTTC
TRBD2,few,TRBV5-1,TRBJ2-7,CASSFSSGGYGEQYF,TGCGCCAGCAGCTTCAGCAGCGGGGGGTACGGCGAGCAGTACTTC
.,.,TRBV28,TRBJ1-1,CASSLSGPIEAFF,TGTGCCAGCAGTTTATCGGGGCCGATTGAAGCTTTCTTT
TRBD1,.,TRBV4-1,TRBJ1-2,CASSRGTAGYTF,TGCGCCAGCAGCCGAGGGACAGCAGGCTACACCTTC
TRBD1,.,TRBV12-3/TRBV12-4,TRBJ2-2,CASSVGTDTGELFF,TGTGCCAGCAGTGTCGGGACAGACACCGGGGAGCTGTTTTTT
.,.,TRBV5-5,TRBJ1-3,CASSFSGKNTIYF,TGTGCCAGCAGCTTTTCAGGGAAGAACACCATATATTTT
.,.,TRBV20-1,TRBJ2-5,CSVRAGQYQETQYF,TGCAGTGTAAGGGCGGGACAGTACCAAGAGACCCAGTACTTC
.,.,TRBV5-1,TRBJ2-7,CASSPEAGTRTYEQYF,TGCGCCAGCAGCCCTGAGGCGGGCACTAGAACCTACGAGCAGTACTTC
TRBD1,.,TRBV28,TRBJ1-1,CASSSGGTGGPEAFF,TGTGCCAGCAGTTCTGGGGGAACAGGGGGCCCTGAAGCTTTCTTT
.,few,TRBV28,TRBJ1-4,CASSLETASNTNEKLFF,TGTGCCAGCAGTTTAGAGACAGCTTCGAACACTAATGAAAAACTGTTTTTT
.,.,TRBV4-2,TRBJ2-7,CASSHLRGTVYEQYF,TGTGCCAGCAGCCACCTACGGGGCACCGTCTACGAGCAGTACTTC
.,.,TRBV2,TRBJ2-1,CASSARASLGNEQFF,TGTGCCAGCAGTGCCCGGGCCAGTCTGGGCAATGAGCAGTTCTTC
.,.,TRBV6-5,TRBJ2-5,CASSGTQYF,TGTGCCAGCAGTGGTACCCAGTACTTC
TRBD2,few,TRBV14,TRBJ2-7,CASSQGRSGFSYERYF,TGTGCCAGCAGCCAAGGACGTAGCGGGTTCTCCTACGAGCGGTACTTC
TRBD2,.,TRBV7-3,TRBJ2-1,CASSRGTSYDNEQFF,TGTGCCAGCAGCCGTGGGACTAGTTACGACAATGAGCAGTTCTTC
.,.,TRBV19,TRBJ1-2,CASTTVRGNYGYTF,TGTGCCAGTACGACAGTCCGGGGGAACTATGGCTACACCTTC
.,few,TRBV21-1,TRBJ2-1,CASSKPAGVQILGNEQFF,TGTGCCAGCAGCAAACCAGCGGGAGTCCAAATATTAGGGAATGAGCAGTTCTTC
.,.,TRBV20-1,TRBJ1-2,CSARGADYGYTF,TGCAGTGCGCGTGGGGCGGATTATGGCTACACCTTC
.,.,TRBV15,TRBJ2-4,CATSSPSGVKNIQYF,TGTGCCACCAGCTCGCCCAGCGGAGTCAAAAACATTCAGTACTTC
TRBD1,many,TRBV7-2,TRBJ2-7,CASSRGTGTYEQYF,TGTGCCAGCAGCCGTGGGACAGGAACCTACGAGCAGTACTTC
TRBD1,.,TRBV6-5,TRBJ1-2,CASRTITGANYGYTF,TGTGCCAGCAGGACAATAACAGGGGCCAACTATGGCTACACCTTC
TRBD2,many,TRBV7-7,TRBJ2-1,CASSSGRGNEQFF,TGTGCCAGCAGCTCTGGGCGGGGGAATGAGCAGTTCTTC
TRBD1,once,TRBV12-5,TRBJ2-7,CASGPTGGYGYEQYF,TGTGCTAGTGGACCGACAGGGGGTTACGGCTACGAGCAGTACTTC
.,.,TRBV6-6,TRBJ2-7,CASRPNRDGGNYEQYF,TGTGCCAGCAGACCAAACCGGGATGGTGGAAACTACGAGCAGTACTTC
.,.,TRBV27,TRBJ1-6,CASKVNGKPSDNSPLHF,TGTGCCAGCAAGGTCAACGGCAAACCATCTGATAATTCACCCCTCCACTTT
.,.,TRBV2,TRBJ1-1,CASKSDMNTEAFF,TGTGCCAGCAAGAGTGACATGAACACTGAAGCTTTCTTT
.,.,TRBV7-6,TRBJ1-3,CASSFLGDTIYF,TGTGCCAGCAGCTTTCTGGGGGACACCATATATTTT
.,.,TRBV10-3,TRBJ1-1,CAISGETGVNTEAFF,TGTGCCATCAGTGGGGAGACAGGCGTGAACACTGAAGCTTTCTTT
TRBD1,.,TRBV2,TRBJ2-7,CASSGDRGVYEQYF,TGTGCCAGCAGTGGGGACAGGGGGGTCTACGAGCAGTACTTC
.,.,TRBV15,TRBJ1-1,CATSREGAGDTEAFF,TGTGCCACCAGCAGAGAGGGGGCTGGGGACACTGAAGCTTTCTTT
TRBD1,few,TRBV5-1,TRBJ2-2,CASSLGNRGQAGELFF,TGCGCCAGCAGCCTTGGGAACAGGGGGCAGGCCGGGGAGCTGTTTTTT
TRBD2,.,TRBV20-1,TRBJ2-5,CSARTSGTQYF,TGCAGTGCCCGGACTAGCGGGACCCAGTACTTC
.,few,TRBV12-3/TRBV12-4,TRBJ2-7,CASSLDKSSSYEQYF,TGTGCCAGCAGTTTGGACAAATCTTCTTCCTACGAGCAGTACTTC
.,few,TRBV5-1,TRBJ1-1,CASSLAVGAATEAFF,TGCGCCAGCAGCTTGGCCGTGGGGGCAGCGACTGAAGCTTTCTTT
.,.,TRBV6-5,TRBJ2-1,CASSYSRHVGRNEQFF,TGTGCCAGCAGTTACTCGAGACACGTGGGCAGGAATGAGCAGTTCTTC
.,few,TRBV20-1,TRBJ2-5,CSASEGLETQYF,TGCAGTGCTAGTGAGGGGTTGGAGACCCAGTACTTC
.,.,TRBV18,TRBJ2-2,CASSPNQRFAGELFF,TGTGCCAGCTCACCCAACCAGAGATTTGCCGGGGAGCTGTTTTTT
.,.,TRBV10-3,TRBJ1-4,CAISATGGGTNEKLFF,TGTGCCATCAGTGCCACCGGGGGGGGCACTAATGAAAAACTGTTTTTT
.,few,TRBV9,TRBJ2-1,CASSAGGGVIEQFF,TGTGCCAGCAGCGCTGGAGGGGGGGTAATAGAGCAGTTCTTC
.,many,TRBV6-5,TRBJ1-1,CASSRSWPVMNTEAFF,TGTGCCAGCAGTCGCTCGTGGCCGGTTATGAACACTGAAGCTTTCTTT
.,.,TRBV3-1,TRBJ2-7,CASSRAGHEQYF,TGTGCCAGCAGCCGCGCAGGGCACGAGCAGTACTTC
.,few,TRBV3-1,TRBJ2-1,CASSNSEVGNNEQFF,TGTGCCAGCAGCAATAGCGAAGTTGGGAACAATGAGCAGTTCTTC
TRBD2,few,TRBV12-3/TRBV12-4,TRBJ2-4,CASSPGTSWYF,TGTGCCAGCAGTCCAGGGACTAGCTGGTACTTC